These T cell receptor beta chains were read from a single sample in a study of blood T cell repertoires in COVID-19. Repertoires were generated with immunoSEQ multiplex PCR, while TCRdb's copy carries only in-frame clones and drops some. The sample lists about 38,000 clones, just under 75% occurring once. Sequenced input: peripheral blood. The receptors stem from a man between 65 and 80 years old with COVID-19, enrolled during active disease. The CDR3 runs from the conserved cysteine through the conserved F or W. A D gene is named only where the DNA matches it firmly. Some rows mark clone size as missing; the rest say once, few, many or name a class of expanded clone.

TRBJ2-2,-,-,TRBV14,TGTGCCAGCAGCCAAGATCGGGTGGCCACCGGGGAGCTGTTTTTT,CASSQDRVATGELFF
TRBJ2-1,TRBD2,few,TRBV28,TGTGCCAGCAGTCGCTTAGCGGGGGGGGGCAATGAGCAGTTCTTC,CASSRLAGGGNEQFF
TRBJ1-4,-,few,TRBV7-8,TGTGCCAGCAGCTTAGAAGCGAGCAGGGAACTGTTTTTT,CASSLEASRELFF
TRBJ1-1,-,-,TRBV5-4,TGTGCCAGCAGCTTGAAGACAGTGAACACTGAAGCTTTCTTT,CASSLKTVNTEAFF
TRBJ2-7,-,few,TRBV4-1,TGCGCCAGCAGCCAAGTCTCGGGTCCCTACGAGCAGTACTTC,CASSQVSGPYEQYF
TRBJ1-5,-,-,TRBV19,TGTGCCAGTACAGGGAGGTCTCGACAGCCCCAGCATTTT,CASTGRSRQPQHF
TRBJ2-3,-,-,TRBV6-5,TGTGCCAGCCGGTGGAGGAGAGGTACGCAGTATTTT,CASRWRRGTQYF
TRBJ2-1,TRBD2,-,TRBV3-1/TRBV3-2,TGTGCCAGCAGCCAAGCGCCGGGACTAGGGTACAATGAGCAGTTCTTC,CASSQAPGLGYNEQFF
TRBJ2-5,-,-,TRBV9,TGTGCCAGCAGCAGAACCGGGGGGACCCAGTACTTC,CASSRTGGTQYF
TRBJ1-2,-,-,TRBV4-3,TGCGCCAGCAGCCAACAACAGGGTGGATGGAATGGCTACACCTTC,CASSQQQGGWNGYTF
TRBJ2-7,TRBD2,-,TRBV5-5,TGTGCCAGCAGAGAGGCCAGCGGGGGCCGGAGCTCCTACGAGCAGTACTTC,CASREASGGRSSYEQYF
TRBJ2-1,-,-,TRBV11-2,TGTGCCAGCAGCCTAGTTGGGGGGGCCTCCTACAATGAGCAGTTCTTC,CASSLVGGASYNEQFF
TRBJ1-5,-,-,TRBV28,TGTGCCAGCAGTTTATTGGTGGTAGGAGGGAATCAGCCCCAGCATTTT,CASSLLVVGGNQPQHF
TRBJ2-7,-,few,TRBV4-2,TGTGCCAGCAGCCAAGAGAGGGGGGGAGCCTACGAGCAGTACTTC,CASSQERGGAYEQYF
TRBJ1-2,-,-,TRBV7-8,TGTGCCAGCAGCCAATCCCGGCAGGCTGGCTACACCTTC,CASSQSRQAGYTF
TRBJ2-1,TRBD2,-,TRBV7-2,TGTGCCAGCCAAGCGGGAGTACACAATGAGCAGTTCTTC,CASQAGVHNEQFF
TRBJ2-2,TRBD1,-,TRBV6-5,TGTGCCAGCATCCCGACAGGGGGCCCCGGGGAGCTGTTTTTT,CASIPTGGPGELFF
TRBJ2-2,-,-,TRBV27,TGTGCCAGCAGTTTACGGGGGAGCACGAACACCGGGGAGCTGTTTTTT,CASSLRGSTNTGELFF
TRBJ2-7,TRBD1,medium-sized,TRBV18,TGTGCCAGCTCACCACCAACAGGGGGTATGTACGAGCAGTACTTC,CASSPPTGGMYEQYF
TRBJ1-3,TRBD1,-,TRBV6-5,TGTGCCAGCAGACAGGGGGTCCTCGGAAACACCATATATTTT,CASRQGVLGNTIYF
TRBJ1-5,-,-,TRBV11-2,TGTGCCAGCAGCTTAGATCCCCTCTCCCAGCCCCAGCATTTT,CASSLDPLSQPQHF
TRBJ1-6,-,-,TRBV5-4,TGTGCCAGCAGAACTGGGGCAGGGAGGGGTAATTCACCCCTCCACTTT,CASRTGAGRGNSPLHF
TRBJ2-1,-,-,TRBV11-1,TGTGCCAGCAGCTTAGGGGGGCATAGCTCCTACAATGAGCAGTTCTTC,CASSLGGHSSYNEQFF
TRBJ1-1,TRBD1,-,TRBV29-1,TGCAGCGTCTCCGGGGGACAGGAGACAACTGAAGCTTTCTTT,CSVSGGQETTEAFF
TRBJ2-7,-,-,TRBV5-1,TGCGCCAGCAGCTTGGAAGGGGGACCCTACGAGCAGTACTTC,CASSLEGGPYEQYF
TRBJ2-2,-,few,TRBV12-3/TRBV12-4,TGTGCCAGCAGTTTGTATTTCGGGGAGCTGTTTTTT,CASSLYFGELFF
TRBJ1-4,-,-,TRBV6-5,TGTGCCAGCAGAGGGAATGAGGGGGGGGGCCTGTTTTTT,CASRGNEGGGLFF
TRBJ1-1,-,-,TRBV7-2,TGTGCCAGCAGCCCCCGAACGACCAGGGCTGAAGCTTTCTTT,CASSPRTTRAEAFF
TRBJ2-3,-,-,TRBV5-1,TGCGCCAGCAATAGCCTAGCGAACACAGATACGCAGTATTTT,CASNSLANTDTQYF
TRBJ2-1,-,-,TRBV3-1/TRBV3-2,TGTGCCAGCAGCCAAGCCCTAGCACCGGCCTACAATGAGCAGTTCTTC,CASSQALAPAYNEQFF
TRBJ1-1,TRBD1,-,TRBV29-1,TGCAGCGGGGGACAGTTGAACACTGAAGCTTTCTTT,CSGGQLNTEAFF
TRBJ1-2,-,-,TRBV30,TGTGCCTGGAGTGTAAGGGGATTTTTTGGCTACACCTTC,CAWSVRGFFGYTF
TRBJ2-1,TRBD2,once,TRBV6-4,TGTGCCAGCAGTGTGGAAGCGGGGGCCTACAATGAGCAGTTCTTC,CASSVEAGAYNEQFF
TRBJ1-4,-,-,TRBV24-1,TGTGCCACCAGTGTGGGGGGATCTAATGAAAAACTGTTTTTT,CATSVGGSNEKLFF
TRBJ1-5,TRBD1,-,TRBV13,TGTGCCAGCAGCGCCGAAAAGGACAGGGGTCAGCCCCAGCATTTT,CASSAEKDRGQPQHF
TRBJ1-4,-,-,TRBV9,TGTGCCAGCAGCGTAGGGGCAGGGACTAATGAAAAACTGTTTTTT,CASSVGAGTNEKLFF
TRBJ2-2,-,-,TRBV28,TGTGCCAGCAGTTTCTCATACATCACAGGATTAACCGGGGAGCTGTTTTTT,CASSFSYITGLTGELFF
TRBJ1-1,-,few,TRBV6-4,TGTGCCAGCAGTGACTCCTTCACACGCCGTTTCGCTGAAGCTTTCTTT,CASSDSFTRRFAEAFF
TRBJ1-2,TRBD1,-,TRBV18,TGTGCCAGCTCAGATGCAGGGGGCGGCTACACCTTC,CASSDAGGGYTF
TRBJ1-6,TRBD1,-,TRBV9,TGTGCCAGCAGCGTAACGACCGGGACAGGCAATTCACCCCTCCACTTT,CASSVTTGTGNSPLHF
TRBJ1-4,-,-,TRBV29-1,TGCAGCGTTCGGCGGGAGCTTAATGAAAAACTGTTTTTT,CSVRRELNEKLFF
TRBJ1-1,TRBD1,-,TRBV30,TGTGCCTGGACAATAACAGGGGGCACTGAAGCTTTCTTT,CAWTITGGTEAFF
TRBJ2-2,-,-,TRBV27,TGTGCCAGCAGACTTCAGGGATCCACCGGGGAGCTGTTTTTT,CASRLQGSTGELFF
TRBJ1-5,-,-,TRBV24-1,TGTGCCACCAGTGGAGGCTCTTTTCAGCCCCAGCATTTT,CATSGGSFQPQHF
TRBJ1-4,TRBD1,few,TRBV18,TGTGCCAGCTCACTCCGGACGGGACAGGGACTATCAACTAATGAAAAACTGTTTTTT,CASSLRTGQGLSTNEKLFF
TRBJ2-7,TRBD1,-,TRBV5-1,TGCGCCAGCAGCTCCGGGACAGCCTACGAGCAGTACTTC,CASSSGTAYEQYF